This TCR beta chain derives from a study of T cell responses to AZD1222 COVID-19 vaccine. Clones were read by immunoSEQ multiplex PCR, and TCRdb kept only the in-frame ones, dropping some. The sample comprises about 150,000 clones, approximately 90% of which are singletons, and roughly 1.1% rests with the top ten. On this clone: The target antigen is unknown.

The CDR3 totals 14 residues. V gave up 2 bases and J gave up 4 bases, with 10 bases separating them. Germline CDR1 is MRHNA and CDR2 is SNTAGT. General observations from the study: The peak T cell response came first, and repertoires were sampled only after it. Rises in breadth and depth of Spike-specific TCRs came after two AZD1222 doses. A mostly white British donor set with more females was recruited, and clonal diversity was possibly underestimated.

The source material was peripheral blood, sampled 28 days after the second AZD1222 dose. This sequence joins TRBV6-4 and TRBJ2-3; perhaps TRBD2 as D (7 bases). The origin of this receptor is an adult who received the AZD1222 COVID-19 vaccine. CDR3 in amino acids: CASSDGGASDTQYF. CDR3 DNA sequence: TGTGCCAGCAGTGACGGGGGGGCCTCAGATACGCAGTATTTT.